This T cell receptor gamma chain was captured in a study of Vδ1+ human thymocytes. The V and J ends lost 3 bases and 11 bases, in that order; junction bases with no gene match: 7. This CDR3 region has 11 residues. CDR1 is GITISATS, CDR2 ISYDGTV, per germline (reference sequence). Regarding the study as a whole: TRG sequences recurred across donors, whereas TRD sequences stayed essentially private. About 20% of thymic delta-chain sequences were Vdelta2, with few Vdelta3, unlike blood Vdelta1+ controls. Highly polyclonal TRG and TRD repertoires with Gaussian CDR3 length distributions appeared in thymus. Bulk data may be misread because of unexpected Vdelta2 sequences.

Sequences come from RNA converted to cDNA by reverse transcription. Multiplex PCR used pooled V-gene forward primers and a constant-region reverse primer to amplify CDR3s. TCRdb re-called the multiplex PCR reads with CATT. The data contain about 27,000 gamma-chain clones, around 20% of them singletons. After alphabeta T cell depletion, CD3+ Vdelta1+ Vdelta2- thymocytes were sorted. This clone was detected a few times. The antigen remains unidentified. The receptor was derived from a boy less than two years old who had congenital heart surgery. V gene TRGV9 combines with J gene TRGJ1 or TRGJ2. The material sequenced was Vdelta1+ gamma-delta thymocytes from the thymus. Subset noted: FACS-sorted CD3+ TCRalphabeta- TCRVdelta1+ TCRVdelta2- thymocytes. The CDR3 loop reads CALWEPHEKLF. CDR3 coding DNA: TGTGCCTTGTGGGAGCCGCACGAGAAACTCTTT.